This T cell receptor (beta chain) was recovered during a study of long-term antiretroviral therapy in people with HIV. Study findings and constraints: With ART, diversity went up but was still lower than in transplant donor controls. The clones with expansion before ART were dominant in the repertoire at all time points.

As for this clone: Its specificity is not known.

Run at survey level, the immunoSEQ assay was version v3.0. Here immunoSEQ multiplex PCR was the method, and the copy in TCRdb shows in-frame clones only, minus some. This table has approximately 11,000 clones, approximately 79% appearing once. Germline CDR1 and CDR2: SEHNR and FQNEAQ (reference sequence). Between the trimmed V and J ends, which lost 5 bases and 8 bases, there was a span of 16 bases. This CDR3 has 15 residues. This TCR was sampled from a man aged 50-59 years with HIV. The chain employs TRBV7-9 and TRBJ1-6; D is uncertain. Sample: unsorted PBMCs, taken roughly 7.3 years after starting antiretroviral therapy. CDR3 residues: CASSDTGIPDSPLHF. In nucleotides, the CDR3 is TGTGCCAGCAGCGATACCGGGATCCCGGATTCACCCCTCCACTTT.